Below, 15 T cell receptor beta chains from the same sample are listed, as sequenced in a study of metastatic and nonmetastatic thyroid tumors. Thyroid surgery had not been preceded by any treatment in any patient. Using MiXCR, TCRdb re-called clones from the PCR reads. Of over 15,000 clones in the sample, approximately 31% are singletons; the top ten hold roughly 12%. Sequencing was done on a sample of tumor tissue. These receptors originate from a male donor with papillary thyroid cancer or a benign thyroid nodule (not recorded which). Some clones in this sample may be carry-over from other donors' samples.

The chain is built from TRBV20-1 and TRBJ1-1; 7 bases line up with TRBD1. Germline lookup yields CDR1 DFQATT and CDR2 SNEGSKA (reference sequence). J lost 7 bases, V lost 3 bases, and 14 bases had no gene match. The CDR3 loop spans 15 amino acids. The DNA for the CDR3 is TGCAGTGCTAGGGACAGGAGGGGTTCGGGGAATGAAGCTTTCTTT. Amino acids: CSARDRRGSGNEAFF.

This clone was seen at least ten times. The chain couples TRBV30 to TRBJ2-3; D call uncertain. This CDR3 is built from 12 residues. CDR1 and CDR2 from the germline V gene are GTSNPN and SVGIG (reference sequence). V was shortened by 4 bases and J by 2 bases, with 7 bases between the two germline ends. This CDR3 is CAWTGFTDTQYF. The CDR3 DNA reads TGTGCCTGGACCGGTTTCACAGATACGCAGTATTTT.

In its sample, this clone was seen a few times. The chain is built from TRBV19 and TRBJ1-1; D is uncertain. In germline, CDR1 is LNHDA, CDR2 SQIVND (reference sequence). The CDR3 runs 11 residues. The V end lost 0 bases, the J end lost 9 bases, and 5 bases lay between the germline ends. The CDR3 loop is CASSIDIKAFF. The CDR3 DNA sequence: TGTGCCAGTAGTATAGACATAAAAGCTTTCTTT.

J is TRBJ2-7 and V is TRBV12-3 or TRBV12-4, with 7 positions matching TRBD2. CDR3 length equals 16 residues. J was trimmed by 2 bases and V by 1 base; bases with no gene match: 8. For the CDR3, the DNA is TGTGCCAGCAGTTTAGACGGCGGGAGCTCGCCCTACGAGCAGTACTTC. It is translated as CASSLDGGSSPYEQYF.

Only one count was recorded for this clone. This chain links TRBV28 with TRBJ1-1; 7 bases are a match to TRBD1. J was trimmed by 1 base and V by 5 bases; bases with no gene match: 4. CDR1 is MDHEN and CDR2 is SYDVKM in the germline V gene. This CDR3 has 14 amino acids. Written as DNA, the CDR3 is TGTGCCAGCAGTCCGGGGACAGCGAACACTGAAGCTTTCTTT. This gives the protein CASSPGTANTEAFF.

This clone was recorded at least ten times. The CDR3 bases are TGTGCCAGCAGCTCAGTTGTCTCTGGGGCCAACGTCCTGACTTTC. As protein: CASSSVVSGANVLTF. The J gene is TRBJ2-6, the V gene TRBV5-4; D is unresolved. V was cut by 3 bases and J by 0 bases, with 7 bases left in between. Germline values: CDR1 SGHNT, CDR2 YYREEE (reference sequence). The CDR3 contains 15 residues.

As concerns this clone: Likely a read error: the CDR3 ends without its conserved phenylalanine or tryptophan. The rearrangement links TRBV12-3 or TRBV12-4 to TRBJ2-1; 11 bases are a match to TRBD2. TRBJ2-7 explains the end of the DNA better; the J call may be wrong. This CDR3 is built from 14 residues. The CDR3 reads CASSLGTSGGLQYV. The CDR3 DNA reads TGTGCCAGCAGTCTCGGGACTAGCGGAGGCTTGCAGTACGTC.

J is TRBJ1-2 and V is TRBV11-1; D gene ambiguous. The germline V and J ends were trimmed by 5 bases and 8 bases, with 27 bases remaining between them. The CDR3 has 17 amino acids. Germline lookup yields CDR1 SGHAT and CDR2 FQDESV (reference sequence). In nucleotides, the CDR3 is TGTGCCAGCAGCCTCCCTCAGAGGAGAGGCACCGGGGAGGGCTACACCTTC. This encodes CASSLPQRRGTGEGYTF.

Judged by abundance, this clone is medium-sized. The chain recombines TRBV15 with TRBJ1-1; D is uncertain. The length of the CDR3 is 13 residues. V lost 8 bases and J 1 base, leaving 11 bases between the germline ends. The germline CDR1 and CDR2 sequences are LNHNV and YYDKDF (reference sequence). The CDR3 region has the DNA TGTGCCACCGCAGGCCAGTCGAACACTGAAGCTTTCTTT. Amino acid sequence: CATAGQSNTEAFF.

This clone has just a few counts. This chain links TRBV20-1 with TRBJ1-1; TRBD1 matches at 11 bases. The CDR3 has 13 residues. The junction had 4 bases not matched to a gene; V was cut back by 5 bases and J by 5 bases. From germline, CDR1 is DFQATT and CDR2 SNEGSKA (reference sequence). Here the CDR3 reads CSAGQGAKTEAFF. CDR3 nucleotide sequence: TGCAGTGCTGGACAGGGGGCGAAGACTGAAGCTTTCTTT.

This clone was seen repeatedly, ten times or more. The V gene is TRBV6-1, the J gene TRBJ1-2; TRBD1 is a possible D gene (5 bases). With 2 bases removed from V and 8 bases from J, the gap between germline ends came to 18 bases. This CDR3 spans 15 amino acids. The V gene's germline CDR1 is MNHNS and CDR2 SASEGT. The CDR3 DNA sequence: TGTGCCAGCAGTGAACGGGTGACGGCAGGGAGAGGCTACACCTTC. Encoded protein: CASSERVTAGRGYTF.

The chain links TRBV2 to TRBJ1-1, with 7 positions matching TRBD1. CDR3 length: 15 residues. The J segment lost 1 base and the V segment lost 4 bases, leaving 6 bases of the junction unmatched. In germline, CDR1 is SNHLY, CDR2 FYNNEI. The DNA of the CDR3 is TGTGCCAGCAGTGGAGACAGGGCGGGGAACACTGAAGCTTTCTTT. It translates to CASSGDRAGNTEAFF.

As for this clone: At one end, the junction sequence differs from germline, possibly due to a read error. The chain combines TRBV28 with TRBJ2-3; 10 nucleotides agree with TRBD2. The CDR3 extends over 16 amino acids. Germline V gene lookup returns CDR1 MDHEN and CDR2 SYDVKM. In nucleotides, the CDR3 is TGTTCCAGCAGCCCTGGACTAGCGGACGGTTCAGATACGCAGTATTTT. The encoded protein is CSSSPGLADGSDTQYF. Looking up the rest from reference TRBV28 and TRBJ2-3 gives the full variable domain: DVKVTQSSRYLVKRTGEKVFLECVQDMDHENMFWYRQDPGLGLRLIYFSYDVKMKEKGDIPEGYSVSREKKERFSLILESASTNQTSMYLCSSSPGLADGSDTQYFGPGTRLTVL.

The table lists this clone with many counts. CDR3 region: CASSPGQGEAYEQYF. CDR3 DNA sequence: TGTGCCAGCAGCCCCGGACAGGGGGAGGCCTACGAGCAGTACTTC. This chain joins TRBV5-4 and TRBJ2-7; 10 nucleotides match TRBD1. CDR1 SGHNT and CDR2 YYREEE come from the germline V gene (reference sequence). V lost 4 bases to trimming and J lost 2 bases; unmatched junction nucleotides: 6. This CDR3 comprises 15 residues.

The chain employs TRBV7-2 and TRBJ2-7; D may correspond to TRBD1 or TRBD2 (5 bases each). V was clipped by 5 bases and J by 1 base, with 15 bases between them. Germline values: CDR1 SGHTA, CDR2 FQGNSA. CDR3 length: 15 residues. In nucleotides, the CDR3 is TGTGCCAGCAGCGGCAGGGAGCGGCGGTCCTACGAGCAGTACTTC. Residues: CASSGRERRSYEQYF.